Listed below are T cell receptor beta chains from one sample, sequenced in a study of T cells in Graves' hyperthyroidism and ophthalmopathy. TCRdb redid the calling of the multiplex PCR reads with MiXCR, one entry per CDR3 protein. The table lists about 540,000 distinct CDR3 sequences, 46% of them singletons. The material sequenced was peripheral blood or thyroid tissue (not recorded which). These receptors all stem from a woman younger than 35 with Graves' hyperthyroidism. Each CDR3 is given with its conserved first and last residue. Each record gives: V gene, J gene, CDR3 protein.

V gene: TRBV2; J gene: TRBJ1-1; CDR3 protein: CASRGGGGDTEAFF
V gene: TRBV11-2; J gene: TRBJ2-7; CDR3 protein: CAGTPGRSSYEQYF
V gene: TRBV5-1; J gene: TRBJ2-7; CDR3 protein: CASSRAQAGGPYEQYF
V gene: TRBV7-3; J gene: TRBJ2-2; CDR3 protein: CASSPEEGGELFF
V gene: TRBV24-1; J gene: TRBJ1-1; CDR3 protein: CATSDTQGNTEAFF
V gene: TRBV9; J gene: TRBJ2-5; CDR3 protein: CASSVAGGIQEIQYF
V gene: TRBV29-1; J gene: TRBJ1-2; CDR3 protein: CSGWRAGGNYGYTF
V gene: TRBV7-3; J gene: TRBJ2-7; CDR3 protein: CASSCFSSYEQYF
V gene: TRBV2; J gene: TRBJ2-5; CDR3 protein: CASTLAGFQETQYF
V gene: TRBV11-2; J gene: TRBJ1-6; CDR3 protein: CASSLDVGLNNSPPHF
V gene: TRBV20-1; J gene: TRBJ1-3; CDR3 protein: CSARDFGSGNTIYF
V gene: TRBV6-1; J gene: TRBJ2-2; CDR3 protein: CASGRGGNTGELFF
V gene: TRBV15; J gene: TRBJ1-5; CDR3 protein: CATSSQPGQQSAQHF
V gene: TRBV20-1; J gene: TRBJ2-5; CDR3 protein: CSESDGDFGTQYF
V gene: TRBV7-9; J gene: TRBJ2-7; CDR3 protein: CASSLPTGDDRFRF
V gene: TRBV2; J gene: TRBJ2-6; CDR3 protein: CATSDYQGANVLTF
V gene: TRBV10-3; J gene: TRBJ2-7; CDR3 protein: CAISDPGLAGYEQYF
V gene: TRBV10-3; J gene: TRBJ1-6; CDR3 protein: CAISDGSLAPLHF
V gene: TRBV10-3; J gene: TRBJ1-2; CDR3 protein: CASGRGGYTF
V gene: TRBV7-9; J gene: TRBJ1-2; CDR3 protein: CASSYSMVSDLGYGYTF
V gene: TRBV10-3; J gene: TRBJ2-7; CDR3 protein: CAISEQYF
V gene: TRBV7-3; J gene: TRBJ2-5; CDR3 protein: CASSFGSNQETQYF
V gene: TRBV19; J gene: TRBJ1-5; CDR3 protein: CASSILEGTPGGPQHF
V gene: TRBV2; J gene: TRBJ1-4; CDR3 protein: CASSSGQGSEKLFF
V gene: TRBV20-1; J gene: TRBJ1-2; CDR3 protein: CSARAVAGYTF
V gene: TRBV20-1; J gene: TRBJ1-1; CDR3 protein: CSAREGGSTEAFF
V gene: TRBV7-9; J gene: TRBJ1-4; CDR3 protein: CASSLERETNEKLFF
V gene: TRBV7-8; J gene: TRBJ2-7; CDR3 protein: CASSQDEEYEQYF
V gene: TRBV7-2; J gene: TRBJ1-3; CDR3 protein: CASSLLRGSGNTIYF
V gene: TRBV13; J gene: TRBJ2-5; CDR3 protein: CASSLDWGETQYF
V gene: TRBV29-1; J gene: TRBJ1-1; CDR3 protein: CSVRQGGNEAFF
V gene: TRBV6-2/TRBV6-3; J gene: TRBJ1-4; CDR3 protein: CAISSRVTNEKLFF
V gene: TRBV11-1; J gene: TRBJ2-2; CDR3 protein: CASSQKARASGSIGELFF
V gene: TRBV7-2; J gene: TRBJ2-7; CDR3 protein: CASSPLLGLAGSSYEQYF
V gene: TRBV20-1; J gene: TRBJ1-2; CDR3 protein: CSAGDGFYGYTF
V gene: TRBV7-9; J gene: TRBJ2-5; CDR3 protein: CASSFLAGEETQYF